The rows below give T cell receptor beta chains drawn from one sample of a study of cytomegalovirus exposure and HLA in healthy donors. Data came from immunoSEQ multiplex PCR; TCRdb stores just in-frame clones and leaves some out. The sample lists around 180,000 clones, roughly 83% occurring once. The sequenced material came from PBMCs. The receptors were gathered from a boy aged 2 to 10 in good health and CMV-seronegative. Each CDR3 is given with its conserved first and last residue. The order of the fields is D gene, J gene, V gene, clone size, CDR3 protein, CDR3 DNA. A D gene is named only where the DNA matches it firmly. Some rows mark clone size as missing; the rest say once, few, many or name a class of expanded clone.

>-|TRBJ1-1|TRBV6-1|few
CASSEIRFEDTEAFF
TGTGCCAGCAGTGAAATCCGGTTCGAGGACACTGAAGCTTTCTTT
>TRBD1|TRBJ2-7|TRBV27|few
CASSHRTGGNEQYF
TGTGCCAGCAGTCACCGGACAGGGGGCAACGAGCAGTACTTC
>-|TRBJ2-5|TRBV7-2|-
CASSLPSAGLSQETQYF
TGTGCCAGCAGCTTACCGTCGGCGGGACTCAGCCAAGAGACCCAGTACTTC
>TRBD1|TRBJ2-7|TRBV6-1|few
CASSQRQGYEQYF
TGTGCCAGCAGCCAAAGACAGGGCTACGAGCAGTACTTC
>TRBD2|TRBJ2-7|TRBV4-3|few
CASSQEAGAAHEQYF
TGCGCCAGCAGCCAAGAAGCGGGAGCAGCCCACGAGCAGTACTTC
>-|TRBJ2-2|TRBV5-4|-
CASSLHGLDTGELFF
TGTGCCAGCAGCTTGCACGGTTTAGACACCGGGGAGCTGTTTTTT
>-|TRBJ1-4|TRBV6-6|-
CASSYPGTLNEKLFF
TGTGCCAGCAGTTACCCCGGGACACTCAATGAAAAACTGTTTTTT
>-|TRBJ2-7|TRBV6-5|-
CASSYRGEQYF
TGTGCCAGCAGCTACCGGGGCGAGCAGTACTTC
>TRBD1|TRBJ2-1|TRBV27|-
CASNSDRGNINEQFF
TGTGCCAGCAACTCAGACAGGGGTAACATCAATGAGCAGTTCTTC
>-|TRBJ1-2|TRBV6-5|-
CASSHMIHTF
TGTGCCAGCAGTCACATGATCCACACCTTC
>-|TRBJ1-2|TRBV2|-
CASSEYMGDYGYTF
TGTGCCAGCAGTGAATATATGGGAGACTATGGCTACACCTTC
>-|TRBJ1-6|TRBV18|few
CASSHDKAWSPLHF
TGTGCCAGCTCACACGACAAGGCTTGGTCACCCCTCCACTTT
>-|TRBJ2-7|TRBV27|-
CASSTNLQGSTYEQYF
TGTGCCAGCAGTACGAACCTCCAGGGCTCTACCTACGAGCAGTACTTC
>TRBD2|TRBJ2-5|TRBV5-5|-
CASSLGGTSGSQETQYF
TGTGCCAGCAGCCTGGGGGGGACTAGCGGGAGTCAGGAGACCCAGTACTTC
>-|TRBJ2-5|TRBV10-3|-
CAIRQGPQETQYF
TGTGCCATCAGACAGGGTCCACAAGAGACCCAGTACTTC
>-|TRBJ2-3|TRBV2|-
CASSVRGTDTQYF
TGTGCCAGCAGTGTGCGGGGCACAGATACGCAGTATTTT
>-|TRBJ2-7|TRBV5-1|once
CASSPGTPLEWSEQYF
TGCGCCAGCAGCCCGGGGACTCCGCTTGAATGGTCCGAGCAGTACTTC
>-|TRBJ2-1|TRBV7-2|-
CASSLAGGLNEQFF
TGTGCCAGCAGCTTAGCGGGGGGTCTGAATGAGCAGTTCTTC
>-|TRBJ1-2|TRBV7-2|-
CASSHKTFSYGYTF
TGTGCCAGCAGCCATAAGACATTTAGCTATGGCTACACCTTC
>TRBD1|TRBJ1-1|TRBV2|-
CASRPGQGVKNTEAFF
TGTGCCAGCAGGCCGGGACAGGGGGTAAAGAACACTGAAGCTTTCTTT
>-|TRBJ2-1|TRBV7-2|-
CASSLIPGQHNEQFF
TGTGCCAGCAGCTTAATCCCTGGACAGCACAATGAGCAGTTCTTC
>-|TRBJ1-2|TRBV6-1|few
CASSELLARNNYGYTF
TGTGCCAGCAGTGAACTTCTCGCGAGGAATAACTATGGCTACACCTTC
>TRBD1|TRBJ2-5|TRBV29-1|-
CSVEDWSGGATQYF
TGCAGCGTTGAAGATTGGTCAGGGGGCGCGACCCAGTACTTC
>TRBD1|TRBJ1-2|TRBV5-6|-
CASRSDRDGMSYTF
TGTGCCAGCAGATCGGACAGGGATGGCATGAGCTACACCTTC
>-|TRBJ1-5|TRBV25-1|-
CASSVGGGSNQPQHF
TGTGCCAGCAGTGTTGGGGGAGGGAGCAATCAGCCCCAGCATTTT
>-|TRBJ1-4|TRBV7-8|few
CASSLVGGIATNEKLFF
TGTGCCAGCAGCTTAGTTGGAGGAATAGCAACTAATGAAAAACTGTTTTTT
>TRBD2|TRBJ2-2|TRBV5-4|-
CASSLWSGGGTGELFF
TGTGCCAGCAGCTTGTGGTCGGGGGGGGGCACCGGGGAGCTGTTTTTT
>TRBD1|TRBJ1-1|TRBV27|-
CASSFNRGRTEAFF
TGTGCCAGCAGTTTTAACAGGGGGCGTACTGAAGCTTTCTTT
>-|TRBJ1-3|TRBV12-5|-
CASGLVSGGAGGNTIYF
TGTGCTAGTGGTTTGGTATCGGGGGGGGCTGGAGGAAACACCATATATTTT
>TRBD1|TRBJ2-1|TRBV4-1|-
CASSQAGGQQFF
TGCGCCAGCAGCCAAGCAGGGGGCCAGCAGTTCTTC
>-|TRBJ2-1|TRBV13|-
CASSLGGNSGDNGNEQFF
TGTGCCAGCAGCTTAGGGGGGAATAGCGGTGATAACGGCAATGAGCAGTTCTTC
>-|TRBJ1-2|TRBV5-5|once
CASSPQFAEYYGYTF
TGTGCCAGCAGCCCTCAGTTTGCAGAATACTATGGCTACACCTTC
>TRBD1|TRBJ1-2|TRBV18|-
CASSKDRDYGYTF
TGTGCCAGCTCAAAGGACAGGGACTATGGCTACACCTTC
>-|TRBJ1-1|TRBV2|-
CASSEGRTVNTEAFF
TGTGCCAGCAGTGAAGGGAGGACGGTAAACACTGAAGCTTTCTTT
>TRBD1|TRBJ2-5|TRBV5-4|-
CASGDRAIQETQYF
TGTGCCAGCGGGGACAGAGCCATCCAAGAGACCCAGTACTTC
>-|TRBJ1-3|TRBV30|-
CAWSASGGNTIYF
TGTGCCTGGAGTGCTTCGGGGGGAAACACCATATATTTT
>TRBD1|TRBJ1-6|TRBV19|once
CASSIRDSKGSPLHF
TGTGCCAGTAGTATCCGGGACAGTAAGGGCTCACCCCTCCACTTT
>-|TRBJ2-5|TRBV7-3|-
CASSLIGSGVGETQYF
TGTGCCAGCAGCTTAATCGGATCGGGAGTTGGTGAGACCCAGTACTTC
>-|TRBJ2-7|TRBV4-2|few
CASSQGGLGVSYEQYF
TGTGCCAGCAGCCAAGGGGGTCTAGGGGTCTCCTACGAGCAGTACTTC
>-|TRBJ2-1|TRBV10-1|-
CASSTSEPTNNEQFF
TGCGCCAGCAGCACCTCAGAACCCACCAACAATGAGCAGTTCTTC
>-|TRBJ2-3|TRBV4-3|-
CASSQGLAPADTQYF
TGCGCCAGCAGCCAAGGCCTAGCGCCGGCGGATACGCAGTATTTT
>-|TRBJ1-1|TRBV5-6|-
CASSTSGTSEAFF
TGTGCCAGCAGCACCTCCGGGACAAGTGAAGCTTTCTTT
>TRBD1|TRBJ2-1|TRBV6-5|-
CASSYGTGHYNEQFF
TGTGCCAGCAGTTACGGGACAGGCCACTACAATGAGCAGTTCTTC
>TRBD2|TRBJ2-1|TRBV7-8|-
CASSLAGYEQFF
TGTGCCAGCAGTCTAGCGGGATATGAGCAGTTCTTC
>-|TRBJ2-5|TRBV4-3|-
CASSQIQAPWETQYF
TGCGCCAGCAGCCAAATTCAAGCACCCTGGGAGACCCAGTACTTC
>TRBD1|TRBJ2-5|TRBV27|-
CASSSSGTGRETQYF
TGTGCCAGCAGTTCATCCGGGACAGGGAGAGAGACCCAGTACTTC
>TRBD2|TRBJ2-7|TRBV6-1|-
CASSEYGLAGDEQYF
TGTGCCAGCAGTGAATATGGACTAGCGGGAGACGAGCAGTACTTC